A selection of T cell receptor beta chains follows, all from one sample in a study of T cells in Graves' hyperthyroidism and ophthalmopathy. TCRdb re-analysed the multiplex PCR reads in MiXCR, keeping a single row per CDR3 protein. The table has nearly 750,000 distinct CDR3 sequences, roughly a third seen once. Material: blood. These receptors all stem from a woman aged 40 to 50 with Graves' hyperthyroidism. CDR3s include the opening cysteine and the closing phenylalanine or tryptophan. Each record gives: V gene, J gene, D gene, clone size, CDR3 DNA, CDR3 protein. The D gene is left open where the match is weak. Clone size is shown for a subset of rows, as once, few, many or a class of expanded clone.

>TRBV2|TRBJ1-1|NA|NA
TGTGCCAGCAGTTTATTCACAGGAGGGTGGACTGAAGCTTTCTTT
CASSLFTGGWTEAFF
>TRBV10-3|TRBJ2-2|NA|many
TGTGCCATCAGCAACAGGGAAGGCACCGGGGAGCTGTTTTTT
CAISNREGTGELFF
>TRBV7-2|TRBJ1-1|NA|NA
TGTGCCAGCAGCTTCGCCACGGACCCCACAGGGCTGAACACTGAAGCTTTCTTT
CASSFATDPTGLNTEAFF
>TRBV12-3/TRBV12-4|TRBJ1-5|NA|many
TGTGCCAGCAGTTATCTCGAGAGGCCCCAGCATTTT
CASSYLERPQHF
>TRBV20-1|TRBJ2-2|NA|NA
TGCAGTGCTAGGGCAACCCGGAACACCGGGGAGCTGTTTTTT
CSARATRNTGELFF
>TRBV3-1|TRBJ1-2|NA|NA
TGTGCCAGCAGCCAAGATAACAGGGTTAACACCTTC
CASSQDNRVNTF
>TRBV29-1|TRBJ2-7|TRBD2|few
TGCAGCGTTCAAGGACTAGCGGGAGGGTTCTATAGCTCCTACGAGCAGTACTTC
CSVQGLAGGFYSSYEQYF
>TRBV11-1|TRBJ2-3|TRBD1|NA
TGTGCCATCAGCGTGGGACAGGTAGAAGCAGATACGCAGTATTTT
CAISVGQVEADTQYF
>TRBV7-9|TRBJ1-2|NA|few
TGTGCCAGCTCCCCTAAAGGGACTGGGGATGGCTACACCTTC
CASSPKGTGDGYTF
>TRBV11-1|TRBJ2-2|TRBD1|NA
TGTGCCAGCAGCGGGACAGGGGGGACGAACACCGGGGAGCTGTTTTTT
CASSGTGGTNTGELFF
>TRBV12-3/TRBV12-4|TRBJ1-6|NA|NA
TGTGCCAGCAGTTCCTTAGGTGGATTTAATTCACCCCTCCACTTT
CASSSLGGFNSPLHF
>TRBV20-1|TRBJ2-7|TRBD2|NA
TGCAGTGCTAGGATAACCTCGGGAGGTGGGGGTGGTTACGAGCAGTACTTC
CSARITSGGGGGYEQYF
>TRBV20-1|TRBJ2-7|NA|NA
TGCAGTGCTATCTCAGGGACCCATTACGAGCAGTACTTC
CSAISGTHYEQYF
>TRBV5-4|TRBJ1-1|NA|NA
TGTGCCAGCAGCTTGACGGGGCCGAACACTGACGCTTTCTTT
CASSLTGPNTDAFF
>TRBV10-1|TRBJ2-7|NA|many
TGCGCCAGCAGTGCTGGGTCTATTTGGGGTGGAAGCTCCTACGAGCAGTACTTC
CASSAGSIWGGSSYEQYF
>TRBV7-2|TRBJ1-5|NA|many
TGTGCCAGCAGCATACAGGGAGATCAGCCCCAGCATTTT
CASSIQGDQPQHF
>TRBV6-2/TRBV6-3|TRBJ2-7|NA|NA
TGTGCCAGCAAGGGTAGCCCCTACGAGCAGTACTTC
CASKGSPYEQYF
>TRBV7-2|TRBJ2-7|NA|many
TGTGCCAGCATCCTTAGCCCCTGGGGCGAGCAGTACTTC
CASILSPWGEQYF
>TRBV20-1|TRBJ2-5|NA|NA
TGCAGTGCTATGGGGGGATTCCAAGAGACCCAGTACTTC
CSAMGGFQETQYF
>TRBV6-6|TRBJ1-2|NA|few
TGTGCCAGCAGTTACCATCCGGGCTATGGCTACACCTTC
CASSYHPGYGYTF
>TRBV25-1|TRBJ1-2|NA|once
TGTGCCAGCAGTGCCGATTCAGGGGAAGGCTATGGCTACACCTTC
CASSADSGEGYGYTF
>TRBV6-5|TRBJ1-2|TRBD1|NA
TGTGCCGCTCGAGGACAGGGTGGCTATGGCTACACCTTC
CAARGQGGYGYTF
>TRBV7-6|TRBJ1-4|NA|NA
TGTGCCAGCAGCTTAGGCGCGGGGGAAAAACTGTTTTTT
CASSLGAGEKLFF
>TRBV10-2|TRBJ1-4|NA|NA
TGCGCCAGCAGTGCTAGCCCAAGGGCGACTAATGAAAAACTGTTTTTT
CASSASPRATNEKLFF
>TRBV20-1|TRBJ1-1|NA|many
TGCAGTGCCAGGGTGTCGGAGGACACTGAAGCTTTCTTT
CSARVSEDTEAFF
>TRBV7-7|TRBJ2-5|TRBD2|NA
TGTGCTAGCAACGGACTAGCGGGTTACAATGAGACCCAGTACTTC
CASNGLAGYNETQYF
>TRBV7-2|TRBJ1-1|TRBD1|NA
TGTGCCAGCAGCTCGACCGGGACAGGGGGCGCGGGGACTGAAGCTTTCTTT
CASSSTGTGGAGTEAFF
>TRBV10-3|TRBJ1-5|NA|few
TGTGCCATCAAGGGGGACCTTCAAGAGACCCAGCATTTT
CAIKGDLQETQHF
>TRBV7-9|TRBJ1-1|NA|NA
TGTGCCAGCAGCTTAGCCCCCCCGGACAGAGAAACTGAAGCTTTCTTT
CASSLAPPDRETEAFF
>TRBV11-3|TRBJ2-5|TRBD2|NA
TGTGCCAGCAGCCCGGGTCGGGGGGAAGAGACCCAGTACTTC
CASSPGRGEETQYF
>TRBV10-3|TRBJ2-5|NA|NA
TGTGCCATCAGTGAGGGGTCAGGGCGGGAGACCCAGTACTTC
CAISEGSGRETQYF
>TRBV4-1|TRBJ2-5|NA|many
TGCGCCAGCAGCCAAGACAAGACCCAGTACTTC
CASSQDKTQYF
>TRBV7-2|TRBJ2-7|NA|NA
TGTGCCAGCAGCTTATGGGACGAGGGGGGCTACGAGCAGTACTTC
CASSLWDEGGYEQYF
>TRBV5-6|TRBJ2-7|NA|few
TGTGCCAGCAGCGCAGACGACAGGTACGAGCAGTACTTC
CASSADDRYEQYF
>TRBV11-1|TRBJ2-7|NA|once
TGTGCCAGCTCACCGGCAGGGTCCTTTTACGAGCAGTACTTC
CASSPAGSFYEQYF
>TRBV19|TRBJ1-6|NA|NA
TGTGCCAGTAGTTCGTCCGAAGAGCGGAATTCACCCCTCCACTTT
CASSSSEERNSPLHF
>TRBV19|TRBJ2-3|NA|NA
TGTGCCAGTAGTATAGTGGGAGATACGCAGTATTTT
CASSIVGDTQYF
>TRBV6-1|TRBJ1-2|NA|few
TGTGCCAGCGTGGAAGAACAGGGAAACTATGGCTACACCTTC
CASVEEQGNYGYTF
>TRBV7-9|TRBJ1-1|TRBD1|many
TGTGCCAGCAGCGCCCGGGTCAGGGGGAAGATCACTGAAGCTTTCTTT
CASSARVRGKITEAFF
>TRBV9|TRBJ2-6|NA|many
TGTGCCAGCAGCGTAGAACCTGTACCGGGAGGGGCCAACGTCCTGACTTTC
CASSVEPVPGGANVLTF
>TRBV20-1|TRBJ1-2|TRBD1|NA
TGCAGTGCTCTCAACCACCCTGGACAGGGGGATAGCTATGGCTACACCTTC
CSALNHPGQGDSYGYTF
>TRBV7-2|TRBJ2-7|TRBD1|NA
TGTGCCAGCAGCCACGGAAGGACAGGGGGTTCCTACGAGCAGTACTTC
CASSHGRTGGSYEQYF